The 19 T cell receptor beta chains below all came from one sample that was sequenced in a study of response to subunit inactivated influenza vaccine. TCRdb reprocessed the RT-PCR reads with MiXCR, giving one entry per CDR3 protein. The repertoire holds about 780,000 distinct CDR3 sequences, with approximately 17% as singletons. The input for sequencing was PBMCs from blood, taken more than 4 days after vaccination. All receptors come from a middle-aged man who received an inactivated influenza vaccine.

This clonotype has at least ten counts. The chain combines TRBV12-3 or TRBV12-4 with TRBJ2-2, with 7 bases fitting TRBD1. This CDR3 has 15 amino acids. With V trimmed by 4 bases and J by 4 bases, 6 bases remained unmatched. DNA of the CDR3: TGTGCCAGCAGTTGGGGGACAGACTTCACCGGGGAGCTGTTTTTT. Translating gives CASSWGTDFTGELFF.

This clonotype was detected only a few times. V gene TRBV20-1 combines with J gene TRBJ2-1, with 10 bases lining up with TRBD2. This CDR3 spans 16 amino acids. CDR1 is DFQATT and CDR2 is SNEGSKA in the germline V gene (reference sequence). Losses at the gene ends were 0 bases for V and 7 bases for J; bases not matched to a gene: 9. The CDR3 nucleotides are TGCAGTGCTAGAGATCTAGCGGGAGTCTTTATAAATGAGCAGTTCTTC. This sequence encodes CSARDLAGVFINEQFF.

This clonotype was seen only a few times. The genes are TRBV4-2 and TRBJ2-5; D unresolved. V lost 0 bases to trimming and J lost 7 bases, with 12 bases between them. Germline V CDR1 and CDR2: LGHNA, YNFKEQ. The CDR3 has 14 residues. Here the CDR3 reads CASSQDSKGRTQYF. The DNA of the CDR3 is TGTGCCAGCAGCCAAGATAGTAAGGGAAGGACCCAGTACTTC.

This sequence joins TRBV2 and TRBJ2-5; tentative D call: TRBD2 (6 bases). CDR1 and CDR2 from the germline V gene are SNHLY and FYNNEI. The CDR3 spans 14 residues. Trimming removed 2 bases from V and 3 bases from J, with 10 bases in between. The CDR3 DNA reads as TGTGCCAGCAGTGAATTGCTAGCGAAAGAGACCCAGTACTTC. This translates into CASSELLAKETQYF.

This rearrangement joins TRBV6-2 or TRBV6-3 to TRBJ2-7, with D unclear. Trimming removed 7 bases at V and 3 bases at J, with 16 bases between. This CDR3 spans 14 amino acids. The germline V gene encodes CDR1 MNHEY and CDR2 SVGEGT. CDR3 sequence: CASTPWAVDYEQYF. The CDR3 DNA reads TGTGCCAGCACCCCCTGGGCGGTAGACTACGAGCAGTACTTC.

This clonotype has just a few counts. V is TRBV4-3 and J is TRBJ2-1, with 13 bases fitting TRBD2. The trim removed 0 bases at V and 5 bases at J, leaving 7 bases unmatched. The CDR3 runs to 18 residues. The germline gives CDR1 LGHNA, CDR2 YSLEER. CDR3 sequence reads: CASSQDLTSGGTDNEQFF. In DNA form, the CDR3 reads TGCGCCAGCAGCCAAGATCTGACTAGCGGGGGGACCGACAATGAGCAGTTCTTC.

This sequence joins TRBV11-2 and TRBJ2-3, with D perhaps matching TRBD2 (7 bases). The V end lost 5 bases, the J end lost 0 bases, and 24 bases lay between the germline ends. This CDR3 has 19 residues. Germline assignment: CDR1 SGHAT and CDR2 FQNNGV. Here the CDR3 reads CASSPIVRVGGQSTDTQYF. In nucleotides, the CDR3 is TGTGCCAGCAGCCCTATAGTCCGGGTGGGGGGGCAAAGCACAGATACGCAGTATTTT.

This clonotype was recorded a few times. The V gene is TRBV20-1, the J gene TRBJ2-5; tentatively, D is TRBD2 (6 bases). V lost 5 bases to trimming and J lost 7 bases, with 23 bases between them. The V gene's germline CDR1 is DFQATT and CDR2 SNEGSKA (reference sequence). The CDR3 is 15 amino acids. The CDR3 region has the DNA TGCAGTGCTTTACGCGGCGGGGTGACGTCAGGGACCCAGTACTTC. Its translation is CSALRGGVTSGTQYF.

The chain has TRBV11-1 and TRBJ2-1; no firm D call. Trimming pared 6 bases from V and 0 bases from J, leaving 12 bases between. CDR3 length equals 15 residues. Germline V gives CDR1 SGHAT, CDR2 FQDESV (reference sequence). The CDR3 sequence: CASSADQSSYNEQFF. Written as DNA, the CDR3 is TGTGCCAGCAGTGCGGACCAGAGCTCCTACAATGAGCAGTTCTTC.

This clonotype was recorded a few times. This chain joins TRBV28 and TRBJ2-7, with TRBD1 as a possible D gene (5 bases). This CDR3 has 14 amino acids. Trimming pared 6 bases from V and 5 bases from J, leaving 17 bases between. Germline V gives CDR1 MDHEN, CDR2 SYDVKM. The CDR3 sequence: CASSLKAGSHEQYF. For the CDR3, the DNA is TGTGCCAGCAGCCTAAAAGCAGGGTCTCACGAGCAGTACTTC.

This chain joins TRBV5-1 and TRBJ2-2, with TRBD1 matching 8 bases. With V trimmed by 1 base and J by 0 bases, 8 bases remained unmatched. This CDR3 has 18 amino acids. The germline CDR1 and CDR2 sequences are SGHRS and YFSETQ. The chain's CDR3 is CASSLNAVTGANTGELFF. The CDR3 DNA sequence: TGCGCCAGCAGCTTGAATGCGGTGACAGGGGCGAACACCGGGGAGCTGTTTTTT.

In its sample, this clonotype was seen many times. V usage is TRBV4-3 and J usage is TRBJ2-7; 7 nucleotides line up with TRBD1. Germline CDR1 is LGHNA and CDR2 is YSLEER. V shed 4 bases, J shed 3 bases, and the junction held 3 bases outside the gene matches. The CDR3 is 13 residues long. For the CDR3, the DNA is TGCGCCAGCAGCCCTTGGACAGGCTACGAGCAGTACTTC. Protein sequence: CASSPWTGYEQYF.

The chain links TRBV12-3 or TRBV12-4 to TRBJ1-6; D gene ambiguous. This CDR3 spans 14 amino acids. The V end lost 5 bases, the J end lost 4 bases, and 9 bases lay between the germline ends. The CDR3 sequence is CASSPTPYNSPLHF. The CDR3 nucleotides are TGTGCCAGCAGTCCTACACCTTATAATTCACCCCTCCACTTT.

This clonotype was detected only a few times. The chain combines TRBV5-1 with TRBJ2-5; D remains ambiguous. The CDR3 consists of 14 residues. Germline assignment: CDR1 SGHRS and CDR2 YFSETQ. V lost 1 base and J lost 1, with 8 bases in between. The CDR3 DNA is TGCGCCAGCAGCTTGTCGGCAGCCCAAGAGACCCAGTACTTC. Amino acids: CASSLSAAQETQYF.

The gene calls are TRBV6-2 or TRBV6-3 and TRBJ2-7, with D possibly being TRBD2 (6 bases). The CDR3 length is 15 residues. V was pared by 6 bases and J by 0 bases, with 15 bases between. Germline CDR1 is MNHEY and CDR2 is SVGEGT. The CDR3 region is CASSYSGVSSYEQYF. DNA for the CDR3: TGTGCCAGCAGCTATAGCGGCGTGAGCTCCTACGAGCAGTACTTC.

The chain combines TRBV5-1 with TRBJ2-4; D is unresolved. Looked up from germline, CDR1 is SGHRS and CDR2 is YFSETQ. The CDR3 is 13 residues long. Trimming took 1 base from V and 9 from J, leaving 11 bases between them. CDR3 DNA sequence: TGCGCCAGCAGCTTGAGTGTAGTCGGCATTCAGTACTTC. Translating gives CASSLSVVGIQYF.

The V gene is TRBV20-1, the J gene TRBJ2-1; TRBD2 aligns across 7 bases. The CDR3 is made up of 13 amino acids. The trim removed 3 bases at V and 6 bases at J, leaving 5 bases unmatched. The germline V gene encodes CDR1 DFQATT and CDR2 SNEGSKA (reference sequence). CDR3 DNA: TGCAGTGCTAGTGGGCTAGCGGTCAATGAGCAGTTCTTC. Protein sequence: CSASGLAVNEQFF.

This clonotype occurred a few times. This rearrangement joins TRBV7-8 to TRBJ2-5; 7 bases map to TRBD1. Trimming took 2 bases from V and 5 from J; bases not matched to a gene: 17. This CDR3 has 18 residues. Germline CDR1 reads SGHVS; CDR2 reads FQNEAQ. In nucleotides, the CDR3 is TGTGCCAGCAGCTTAAGACGGACAGGCGCCTTTGCAAGGGAGACCCAGTACTTC. It translates to CASSLRRTGAFARETQYF.

J is TRBJ1-2 and V is TRBV7-2; D is unresolved. The length of the CDR3 is 15 residues. Trimming left V 1 base short and J 4 bases short, with 13 bases between. Germline V gives CDR1 SGHTA, CDR2 FQGNSA. The CDR3 nucleotides read TGTGCCAGCAGCTTAGACGGGGTGGGAGGCTATGGCTACACCTTC. Its translation: CASSLDGVGGYGYTF.